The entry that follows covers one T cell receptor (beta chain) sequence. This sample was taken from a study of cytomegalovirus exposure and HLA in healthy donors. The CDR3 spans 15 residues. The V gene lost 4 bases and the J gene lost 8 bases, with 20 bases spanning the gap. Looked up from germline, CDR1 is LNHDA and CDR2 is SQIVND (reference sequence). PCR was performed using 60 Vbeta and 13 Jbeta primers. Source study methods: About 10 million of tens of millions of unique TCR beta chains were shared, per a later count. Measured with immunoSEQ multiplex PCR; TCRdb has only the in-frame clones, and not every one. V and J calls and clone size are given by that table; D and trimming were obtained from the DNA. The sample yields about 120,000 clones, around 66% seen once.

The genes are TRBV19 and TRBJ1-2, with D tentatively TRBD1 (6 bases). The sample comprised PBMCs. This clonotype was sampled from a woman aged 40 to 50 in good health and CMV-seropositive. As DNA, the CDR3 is TGTGCCAGTAGTAATCAGCGATCAGGGGATAACGGCTACACCTTC. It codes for CASSNQRSGDNGYTF.